This is a list of T cell receptor beta chains from one sample in a study of T-cell memory formation after mild COVID-19. In TCRdb, the 5' RACE reads were re-called with MiXCR into one record per CDR3 protein. The sample has 280,000 or so distinct CDR3 sequences; around 8% are singletons. The sample consisted of PBMCs or a T cell subset sorted from them (not recorded which). The receptors stem from a man younger than 35 who had mild COVID-19 (a few samples of this study predate the infection). Cell type and time point are not known. CDR3s include the opening cysteine and the closing phenylalanine or tryptophan. Fields, in order: V gene, J gene, CDR3 protein.

V: TRBV7-2; J: TRBJ2-1; CDR3: CASSSTSGGYEQFF
V: TRBV12-3/TRBV12-4; J: TRBJ2-7; CDR3: CASSFGDEQYF
V: TRBV6-6; J: TRBJ2-5; CDR3: CASSYEGGETQYF
V: TRBV4-3; J: TRBJ2-5; CDR3: CASSSRAFQETQYF
V: TRBV10-3; J: TRBJ2-5; CDR3: CAISEPAGTQYF
V: TRBV20-1; J: TRBJ2-3; CDR3: CSARAGPFGDTQYF
V: TRBV7-9; J: TRBJ2-1; CDR3: CASSFTGGDEQFF
V: TRBV18; J: TRBJ1-5; CDR3: CASSPRGSMSQPQHF
V: TRBV12-3/TRBV12-4; J: TRBJ1-1; CDR3: CASLRGGNTEAFF
V: TRBV9; J: TRBJ2-5; CDR3: CASSVANRAPQETQYF
V: TRBV11-2; J: TRBJ2-3; CDR3: CASRLGGDTQYF
V: TRBV7-6; J: TRBJ1-4; CDR3: CASTINDGLTEKLFF
V: TRBV12-3/TRBV12-4; J: TRBJ2-3; CDR3: CASSFWGESTDTQYF
V: TRBV7-9; J: TRBJ2-4; CDR3: CASSATGGKGKNIQYF
V: TRBV9; J: TRBJ2-5; CDR3: CASNQLAGSEETQYF
V: TRBV6-5; J: TRBJ1-2; CDR3: CASSFNLPFQGASNYGYTF
V: TRBV18; J: TRBJ2-5; CDR3: CASSQSNRGGQETQYF
V: TRBV7-9; J: TRBJ2-7; CDR3: CASSGWDEQYF
V: TRBV7-3; J: TRBJ2-5; CDR3: CASSYAAEETQYF
V: TRBV4-1; J: TRBJ2-3; CDR3: CASSQLPVRGIGDTQYF
V: TRBV5-1; J: TRBJ2-1; CDR3: CASSLDGQPYNEQFF
V: TRBV4-3; J: TRBJ1-2; CDR3: CASSQAQGVHYGYTF
V: TRBV7-2; J: TRBJ2-3; CDR3: CASTQLGGRSTDTQYF
V: TRBV15; J: TRBJ1-5; CDR3: CATSKQGTGQPQHF
V: TRBV6-5; J: TRBJ1-2; CDR3: CASSYSRGGHTYGYTF
V: TRBV5-1; J: TRBJ2-5; CDR3: CASSLGQGQETQYF
V: TRBV20-1; J: TRBJ2-6; CDR3: CSARKAGGANVLTF
V: TRBV14; J: TRBJ1-2; CDR3: CASSHTLGGSSYGYTF
V: TRBV7-2; J: TRBJ2-1; CDR3: CASSLEGLAGREQFF
V: TRBV5-1; J: TRBJ2-5; CDR3: CASSLGGTGGGETQYF
V: TRBV4-1; J: TRBJ2-3; CDR3: CASRRDRGLGDTQYF
V: TRBV12-5; J: TRBJ2-1; CDR3: CASAPGLREQFF
V: TRBV11-2; J: TRBJ1-1; CDR3: CASSPSLGPLNTEAFF
V: TRBV12-3/TRBV12-4; J: TRBJ2-7; CDR3: CASSNQWGGEQYF
V: TRBV23-1; J: TRBJ1-3; CDR3: CASIRPTPSGNTIYF
V: TRBV5-1; J: TRBJ2-5; CDR3: CASSSVLLPGQGPGGTQYF
V: TRBV7-6; J: TRBJ2-5; CDR3: CASSLAASGGAGETQYF
V: TRBV4-1; J: TRBJ1-1; CDR3: CASSQDRAAFF
V: TRBV15; J: TRBJ2-6; CDR3: CATSRDQSSGANVLTF
V: TRBV7-9; J: TRBJ1-2; CDR3: CASIMLQGYRGYTF
V: TRBV12-3/TRBV12-4; J: TRBJ1-5; CDR3: CASSSSGTNQPQHF
V: TRBV15; J: TRBJ2-3; CDR3: CATSGGLASTDTQYF
V: TRBV6-2/TRBV6-3; J: TRBJ2-1; CDR3: CASTDTGTGGANEQFF
V: TRBV5-5; J: TRBJ1-6; CDR3: CASSTITGFVGSPLHF
V: TRBV4-1; J: TRBJ2-1; CDR3: CASSQDSVDGGNEQFF
V: TRBV5-1; J: TRBJ1-2; CDR3: CASSLVSGTEYGYTF
V: TRBV7-2; J: TRBJ1-4; CDR3: CASSSDIRGMELFF